What follows describes a single TCR beta chain. The data are from a study of cytomegalovirus exposure and HLA in healthy donors. The PCR had 60 Vbeta and 13 Jbeta primers. The method was immunoSEQ multiplex PCR; TCRdb's version includes in-frame clones alone and lacks a portion of them. The table includes about 130,000 clones, 83% detected once. Source material: PBMCs. This clonotype originated in a woman in her thirties or forties in good health and CMV-seropositive.

Here the CDR3 DNA reads TGCAGCGTTGGACAGTCAGGAAAGCAGACCCAGTACTTC. Translation gives CSVGQSGKQTQYF. The chain carries TRBV29-1 and TRBJ2-5, with D possibly matching TRBD1 (5 bases). The germline V gene encodes CDR1 SQVTM and CDR2 ANQGSEA. This CDR3 contains 13 residues. V was trimmed by 4 bases and J by 6 bases, leaving 15 bases between them.